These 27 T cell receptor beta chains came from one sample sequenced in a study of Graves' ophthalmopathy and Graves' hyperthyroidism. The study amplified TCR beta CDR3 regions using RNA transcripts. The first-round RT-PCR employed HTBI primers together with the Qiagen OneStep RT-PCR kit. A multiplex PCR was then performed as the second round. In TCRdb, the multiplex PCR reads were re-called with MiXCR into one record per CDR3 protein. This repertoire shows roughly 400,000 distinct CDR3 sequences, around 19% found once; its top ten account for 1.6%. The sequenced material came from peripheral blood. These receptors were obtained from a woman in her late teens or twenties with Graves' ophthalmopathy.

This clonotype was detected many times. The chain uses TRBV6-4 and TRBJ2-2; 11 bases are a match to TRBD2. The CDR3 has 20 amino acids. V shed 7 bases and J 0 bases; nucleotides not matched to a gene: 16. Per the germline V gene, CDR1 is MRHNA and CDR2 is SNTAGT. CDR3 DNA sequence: TGTGCCAGCACCCTTTCTAGCGGGGGGCCTGTTCAGTCGAACACCGGGGAGCTGTTTTTT. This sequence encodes CASTLSSGGPVQSNTGELFF.

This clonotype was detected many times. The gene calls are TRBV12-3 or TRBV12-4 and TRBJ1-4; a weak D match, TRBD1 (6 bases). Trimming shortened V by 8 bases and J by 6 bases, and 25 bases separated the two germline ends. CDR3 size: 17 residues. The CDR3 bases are TGTGCCAGCTCAACACCGTTGGACAGCATGACCTATGAAAAACTGTTTTTT. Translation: CASSTPLDSMTYEKLFF.

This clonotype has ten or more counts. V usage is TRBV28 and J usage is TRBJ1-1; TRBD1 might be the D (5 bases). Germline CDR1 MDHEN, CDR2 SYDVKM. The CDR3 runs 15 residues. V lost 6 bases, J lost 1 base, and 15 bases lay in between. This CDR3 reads CASRGQGLENTEAFF. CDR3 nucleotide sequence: TGTGCCAGCAGGGGGCAGGGATTAGAGAACACTGAAGCTTTCTTT.

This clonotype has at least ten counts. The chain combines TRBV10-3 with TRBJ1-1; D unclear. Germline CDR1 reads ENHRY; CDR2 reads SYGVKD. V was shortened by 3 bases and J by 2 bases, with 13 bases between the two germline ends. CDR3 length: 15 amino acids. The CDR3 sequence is CAISEEGRKNTEAFF. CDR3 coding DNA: TGTGCCATCAGTGAAGAGGGCAGGAAAAACACTGAAGCTTTCTTT.

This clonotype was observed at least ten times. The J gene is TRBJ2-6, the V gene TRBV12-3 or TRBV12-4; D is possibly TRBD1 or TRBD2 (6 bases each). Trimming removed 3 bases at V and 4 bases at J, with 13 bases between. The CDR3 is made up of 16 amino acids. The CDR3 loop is CASSLAGGLGANVLTF. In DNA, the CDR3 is TGTGCCAGCAGTTTGGCCGGGGGCCTGGGGGCCAACGTCCTGACTTTC.

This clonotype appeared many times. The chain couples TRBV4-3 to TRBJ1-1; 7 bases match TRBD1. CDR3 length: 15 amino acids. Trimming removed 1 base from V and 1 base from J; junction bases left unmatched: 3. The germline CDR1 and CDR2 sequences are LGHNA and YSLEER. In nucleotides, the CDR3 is TGCGCCAGCAGCCAAGCCTACAGGGGGAACACTGAAGCTTTCTTT. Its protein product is CASSQAYRGNTEAFF.

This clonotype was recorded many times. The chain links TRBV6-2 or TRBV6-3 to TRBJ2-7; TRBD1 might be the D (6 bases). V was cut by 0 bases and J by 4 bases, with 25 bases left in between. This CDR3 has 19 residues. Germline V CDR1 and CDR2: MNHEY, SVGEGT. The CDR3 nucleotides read TGTGCCAGCAGTTACTCGACCCCGTACCTTGAGACAGGCAAGTACGAGCAGTACTTC. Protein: CASSYSTPYLETGKYEQYF.

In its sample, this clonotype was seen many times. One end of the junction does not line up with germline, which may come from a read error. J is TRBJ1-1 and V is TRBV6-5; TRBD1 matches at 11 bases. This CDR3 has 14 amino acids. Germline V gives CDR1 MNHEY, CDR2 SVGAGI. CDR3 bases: TGTGCCAGCATCCCGGACAGGGGGCGAACTGAAGCTTCCTTT. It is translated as CASIPDRGRTEASF.

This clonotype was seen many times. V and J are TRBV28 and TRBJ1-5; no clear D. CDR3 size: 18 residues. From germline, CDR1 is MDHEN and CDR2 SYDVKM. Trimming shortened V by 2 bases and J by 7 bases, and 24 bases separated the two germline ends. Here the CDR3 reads CASSLILARRLSWQPQHF. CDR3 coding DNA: TGTGCCAGCAGTTTAATCCTGGCACGGCGGCTGTCTTGGCAGCCCCAGCATTTT.

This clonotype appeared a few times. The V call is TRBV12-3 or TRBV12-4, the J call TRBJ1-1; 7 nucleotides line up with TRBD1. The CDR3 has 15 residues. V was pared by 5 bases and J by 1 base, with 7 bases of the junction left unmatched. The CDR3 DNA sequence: TGTGCCAGCAGTACGTTCGACAGGGCGAACACTGAAGCTTTCTTT. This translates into CASSTFDRANTEAFF.

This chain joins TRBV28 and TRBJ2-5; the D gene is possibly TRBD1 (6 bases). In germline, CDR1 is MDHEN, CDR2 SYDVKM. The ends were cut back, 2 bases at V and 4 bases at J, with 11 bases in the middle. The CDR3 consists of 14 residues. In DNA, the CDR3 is TGTGCCAGCAGTTTAGTCCAGGGGAGAGAGACCCAGTACTTC. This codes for CASSLVQGRETQYF.

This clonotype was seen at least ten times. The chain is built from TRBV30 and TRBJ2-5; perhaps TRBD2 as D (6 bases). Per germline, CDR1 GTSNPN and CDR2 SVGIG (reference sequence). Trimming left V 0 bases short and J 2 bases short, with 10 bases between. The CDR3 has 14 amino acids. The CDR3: CAWSVLAGQETQYF. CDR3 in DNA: TGTGCCTGGAGTGTACTGGCGGGGCAAGAGACCCAGTACTTC.

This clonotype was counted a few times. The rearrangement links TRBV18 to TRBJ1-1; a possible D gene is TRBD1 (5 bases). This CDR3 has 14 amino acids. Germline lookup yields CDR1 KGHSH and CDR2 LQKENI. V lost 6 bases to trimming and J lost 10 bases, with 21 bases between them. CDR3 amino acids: CASSRETGEFGAFF. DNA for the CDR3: TGTGCCAGCTCCCGAGAAACGGGGGAGTTTGGAGCTTTCTTT. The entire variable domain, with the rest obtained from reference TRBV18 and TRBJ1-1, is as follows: NAGVMQNPRHLVRRRGQEARLRCSPMKGHSHVYWYRQLPEEGLKFMVYLQKENIIDESGMPKERFSAEFPKEGPSILRIQQVVRGDSAAYFCASSRETGEFGAFFGQGTRLTVV.

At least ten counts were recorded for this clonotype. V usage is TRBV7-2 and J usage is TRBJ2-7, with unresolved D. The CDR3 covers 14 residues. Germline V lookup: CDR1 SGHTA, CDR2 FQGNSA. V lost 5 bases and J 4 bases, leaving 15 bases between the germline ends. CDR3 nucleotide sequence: TGTGCCAGCAGCCGAGACGTGTTCCAATACGAGCAGTACTTC. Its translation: CASSRDVFQYEQYF.

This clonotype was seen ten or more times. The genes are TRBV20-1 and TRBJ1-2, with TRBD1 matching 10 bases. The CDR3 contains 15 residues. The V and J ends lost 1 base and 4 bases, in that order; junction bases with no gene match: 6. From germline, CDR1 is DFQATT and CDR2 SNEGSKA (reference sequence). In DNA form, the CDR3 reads TGCAGTGCTAGAGTCAGGACAGGGGGTCCCTATGGCTACACCTTC. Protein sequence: CSARVRTGGPYGYTF.

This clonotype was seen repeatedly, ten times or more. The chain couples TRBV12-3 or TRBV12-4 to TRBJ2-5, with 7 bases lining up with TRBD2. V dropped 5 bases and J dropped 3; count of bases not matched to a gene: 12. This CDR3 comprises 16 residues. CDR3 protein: CASSPPRGRGEETQYF. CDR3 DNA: TGTGCCAGCAGTCCCCCCCGGGGGAGGGGCGAAGAGACCCAGTACTTC.

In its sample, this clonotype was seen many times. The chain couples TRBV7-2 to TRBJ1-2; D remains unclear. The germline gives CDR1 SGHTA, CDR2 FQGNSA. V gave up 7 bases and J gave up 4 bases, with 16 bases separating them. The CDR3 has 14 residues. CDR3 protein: CASNLANPPYGYTF. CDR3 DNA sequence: TGTGCCAGCAACCTAGCAAACCCTCCCTATGGCTACACCTTC.

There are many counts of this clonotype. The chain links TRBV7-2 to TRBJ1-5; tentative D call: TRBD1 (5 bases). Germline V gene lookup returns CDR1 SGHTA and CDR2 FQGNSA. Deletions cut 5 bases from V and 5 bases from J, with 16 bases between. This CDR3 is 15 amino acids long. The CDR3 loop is CASSTTPGYDQPQHF. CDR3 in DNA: TGTGCCAGCAGCACAACACCAGGGTATGATCAGCCCCAGCATTTT.

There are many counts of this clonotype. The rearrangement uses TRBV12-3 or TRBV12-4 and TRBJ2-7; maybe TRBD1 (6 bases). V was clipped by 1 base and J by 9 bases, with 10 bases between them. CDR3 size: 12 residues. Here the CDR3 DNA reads TGTGCCAGCAGTTTAGGGGACACATCGCAGTACTTC. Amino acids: CASSLGDTSQYF.

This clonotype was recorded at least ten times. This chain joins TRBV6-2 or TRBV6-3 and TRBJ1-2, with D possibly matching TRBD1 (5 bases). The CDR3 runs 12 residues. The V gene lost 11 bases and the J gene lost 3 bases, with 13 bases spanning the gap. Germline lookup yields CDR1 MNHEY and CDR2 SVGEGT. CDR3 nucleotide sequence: TGTGCCTCCAGGGTAGGAGACTATGGCTACACCTTC. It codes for CASRVGDYGYTF.

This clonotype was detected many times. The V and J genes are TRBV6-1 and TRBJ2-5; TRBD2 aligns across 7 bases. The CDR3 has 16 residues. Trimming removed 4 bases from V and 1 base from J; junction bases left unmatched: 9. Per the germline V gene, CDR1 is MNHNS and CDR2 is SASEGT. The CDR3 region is CASSGAGRAFQETQYF. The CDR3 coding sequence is TGTGCCAGCAGTGGGGCAGGGAGGGCCTTCCAAGAGACCCAGTACTTC.

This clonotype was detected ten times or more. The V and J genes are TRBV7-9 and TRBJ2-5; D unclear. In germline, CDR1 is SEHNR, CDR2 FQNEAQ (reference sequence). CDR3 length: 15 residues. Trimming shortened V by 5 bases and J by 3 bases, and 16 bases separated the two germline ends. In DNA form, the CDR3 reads TGTGCCAGCAGCCGAGATGGGGTATCCGAAGAGACCCAGTACTTC. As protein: CASSRDGVSEETQYF.

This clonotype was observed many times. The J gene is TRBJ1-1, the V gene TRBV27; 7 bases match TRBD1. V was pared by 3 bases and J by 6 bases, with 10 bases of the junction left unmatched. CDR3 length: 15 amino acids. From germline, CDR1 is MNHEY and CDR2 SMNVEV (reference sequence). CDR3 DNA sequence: TGTGCCAGCAGTTTGGACCGGCGGACAGGAGCTGAAGCTTTCTTT. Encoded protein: CASSLDRRTGAEAFF.

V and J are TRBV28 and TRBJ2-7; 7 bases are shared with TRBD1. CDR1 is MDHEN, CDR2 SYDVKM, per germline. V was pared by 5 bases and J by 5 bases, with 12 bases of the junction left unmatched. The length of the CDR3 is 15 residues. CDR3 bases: TGTGCCAGCAGTCCCCAAGACAGGGCTCGTGACGAGCAGTACTTC. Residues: CASSPQDRARDEQYF. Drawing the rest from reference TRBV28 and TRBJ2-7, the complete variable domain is DVKVTQSSRYLVKRTGEKVFLECVQDMDHENMFWYRQDPGLGLRLIYFSYDVKMKEKGDIPEGYSVSREKKERFSLILESASTNQTSMYLCASSPQDRARDEQYFGPGTRLTVT.

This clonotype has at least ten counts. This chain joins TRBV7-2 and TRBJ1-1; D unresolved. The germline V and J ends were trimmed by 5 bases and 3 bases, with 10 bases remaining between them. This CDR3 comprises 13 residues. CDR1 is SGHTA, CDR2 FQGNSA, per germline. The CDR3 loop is CASSPGADTEAFF. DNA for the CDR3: TGTGCCAGCAGCCCGGGAGCGGACACTGAAGCTTTCTTT.

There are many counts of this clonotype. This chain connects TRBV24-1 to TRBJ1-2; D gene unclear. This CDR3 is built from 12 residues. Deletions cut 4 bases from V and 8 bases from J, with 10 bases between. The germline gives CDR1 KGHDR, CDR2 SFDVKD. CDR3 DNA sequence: TGTGCCACCAGTGAAGGAGGGCCCGGCTACACCTTC. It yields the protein CATSEGGPGYTF.

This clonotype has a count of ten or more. CDR3 protein: CASSRTTGWTGELFF. CDR3 nucleotide sequence: TGTGCCAGCAGCCGCACGACAGGGTGGACCGGGGAGCTGTTTTTT. The chain recombines TRBV3-1 with TRBJ2-2, with 7 positions matching TRBD1. Germline values: CDR1 LGHDT, CDR2 YNNKEL (reference sequence). The length of the CDR3 is 15 residues. The trim removed 4 bases at V and 5 bases at J, leaving 7 bases unmatched.